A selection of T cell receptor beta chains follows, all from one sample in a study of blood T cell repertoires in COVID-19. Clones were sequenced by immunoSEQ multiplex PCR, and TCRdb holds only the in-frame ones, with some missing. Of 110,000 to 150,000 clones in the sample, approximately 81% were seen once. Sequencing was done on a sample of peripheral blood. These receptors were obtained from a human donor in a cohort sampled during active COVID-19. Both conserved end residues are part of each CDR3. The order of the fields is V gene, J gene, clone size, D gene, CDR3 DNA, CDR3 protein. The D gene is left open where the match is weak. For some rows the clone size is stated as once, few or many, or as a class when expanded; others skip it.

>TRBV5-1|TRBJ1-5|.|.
TGCGCCAGCAGCTTGGACAGCCGCAATCAGCCCCAGCATTTT
CASSLDSRNQPQHF
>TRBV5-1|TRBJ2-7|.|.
TGCGCCAGCAGCTTTGAAGGAGCCTACGAGCAGTACTTC
CASSFEGAYEQYF
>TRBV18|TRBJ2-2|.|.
TGTGCCAGCTCACGCCTGACAAACACAAACACCGGGGAGCTGTTTTTT
CASSRLTNTNTGELFF
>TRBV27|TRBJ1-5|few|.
TGTGCCAGCAGTTCGACTGCCCGCAATCAGCCCCAGCATTTT
CASSSTARNQPQHF
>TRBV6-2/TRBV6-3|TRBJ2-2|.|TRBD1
TGTGCCAGCAGTTACGGACAGGGGGTCACCGGGGAGCTGTTTTTT
CASSYGQGVTGELFF
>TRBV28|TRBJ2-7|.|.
TGTGCCAGCAGCGCCCTAGGAGAAACCTACGAGCAGTACTTC
CASSALGETYEQYF
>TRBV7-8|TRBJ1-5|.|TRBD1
TGTGCCAGCAGCGGGACAGGCCCCTGGGGCAATCAGCCCCAGCATTTT
CASSGTGPWGNQPQHF
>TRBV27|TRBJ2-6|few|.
TGTGCCAGCAGTTTAGTTCCCGGGACTGGGGCCAACGTCCTGACTTTC
CASSLVPGTGANVLTF
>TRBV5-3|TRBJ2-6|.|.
TGTGCCAGAAGCTTGGCCAGGGCGTCCCACGGCTCTGGGGCCAACGTCCTGACTTTC
CARSLARASHGSGANVLTF
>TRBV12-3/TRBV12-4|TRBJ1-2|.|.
TGTGCCAGCCGACGTTCCAAGGGGCATGGCTACACCTTC
CASRRSKGHGYTF
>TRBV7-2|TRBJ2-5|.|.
TGTGCCAGCAGGTCAGACCAGGTCGGATGGGTCCAGTACTTC
CASRSDQVGWVQYF
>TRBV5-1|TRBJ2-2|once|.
TGCGCCAGCAGCTCCACAACAGCGAACACCGGGGAGCTGTTTTTT
CASSSTTANTGELFF
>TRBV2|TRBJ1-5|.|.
TGTGCCAGCAGTGATCCGGTAAGCGGGCCCCAGCATTTT
CASSDPVSGPQHF
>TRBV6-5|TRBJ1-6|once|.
TGTGCCAGCAGTTACCAGGGTCCGAGTCTTTCACCCCTCCACTTT
CASSYQGPSLSPLHF
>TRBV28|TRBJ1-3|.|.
TGTGCCAGCAGTCCCCCAGGGACTAGAACTGGAAACACCATATATTTT
CASSPPGTRTGNTIYF
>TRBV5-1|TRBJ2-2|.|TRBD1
TGCGCCAGCAGCCAATCGACAGGGGGTCGGCTCACCGGGGAGCTGTTTTTT
CASSQSTGGRLTGELFF
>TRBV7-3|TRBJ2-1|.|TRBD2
TGTGCCAGCAGCCCAAGAGGGACTAGCGCGATTACCCCCTCCTACAATGAGCAGTTCTTC
CASSPRGTSAITPSYNEQFF
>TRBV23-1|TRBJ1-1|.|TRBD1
TGCGCCAGCAGTCAATCGGCGGAGTGGGGGATGAGGGACAGGGACGTTTTGGCTGAAGCTTTCTTT
CASSQSAEWGMRDRDVLAEAFF
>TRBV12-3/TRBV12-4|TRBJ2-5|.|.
TGTGCCAGCAGAAATCCCCCGGTAGAGACCCAGTACTTC
CASRNPPVETQYF
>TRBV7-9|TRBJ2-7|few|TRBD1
TGTGCCAGCAGCTTAGGAAGGACAGGGCTCTCCTACGAGCAGTACTTC
CASSLGRTGLSYEQYF
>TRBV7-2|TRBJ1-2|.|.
TGTGCCAGCAGCTTAGTTGAGAACTATGGCTACACCTTC
CASSLVENYGYTF
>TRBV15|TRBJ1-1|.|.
TGTGCCACCAGCAGCCCCAGAGAGGGTGCCGGAGCTTTCTTT
CATSSPREGAGAFF
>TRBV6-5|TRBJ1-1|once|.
TGTGCCAGCAGGCCACAGGGAATGAACACTGAAGCTTTCTTT
CASRPQGMNTEAFF
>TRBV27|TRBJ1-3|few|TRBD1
TGTGCCAGCAGTTTAACCGGGACAGGTTCTGGAAACACCATATATTTT
CASSLTGTGSGNTIYF
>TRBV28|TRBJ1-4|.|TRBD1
TGTGCCAGCAGCCCAGACAGGGTTTTCGGTGAAAAACTGTTTTTT
CASSPDRVFGEKLFF
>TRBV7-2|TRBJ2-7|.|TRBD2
TGTGCCAGCAGCTTATTGCGGGAGCCCCCCTACGAGCAGTACTTC
CASSLLREPPYEQYF
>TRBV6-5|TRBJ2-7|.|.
TGTGCCAGCAGTTACTCGAAACAGGGAGGGATCTACGAGCAGTACTTC
CASSYSKQGGIYEQYF
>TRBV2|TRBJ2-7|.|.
TGTGCCAGCAGTGAACTCGGGAGCCCCTCCTACGAGCAGTACTTC
CASSELGSPSYEQYF
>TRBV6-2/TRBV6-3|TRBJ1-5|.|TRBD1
TGTGCCAGCAGTGACCGGGACAGGGGGTTACGGAGCAATCAGCCCCAGCATTTT
CASSDRDRGLRSNQPQHF
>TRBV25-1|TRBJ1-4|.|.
TGTGCCAGCAGTGATTGGAGGGGAGCAACTAATGAAAAACTGTTTTTT
CASSDWRGATNEKLFF
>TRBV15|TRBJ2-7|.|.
TGTGCCACCAGGAGGACTAACTCCTACGAGCAGTACTTC
CATRRTNSYEQYF
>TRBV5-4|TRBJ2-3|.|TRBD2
TGTGCCAGCAGCTGGGCCGGGACTAGCGGGTCCAATACGCAGTATTTT
CASSWAGTSGSNTQYF
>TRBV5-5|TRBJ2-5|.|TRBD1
TGTGCCAGCAGCCGGACAGGGGCCCAAGAGACCCAGTACTTC
CASSRTGAQETQYF
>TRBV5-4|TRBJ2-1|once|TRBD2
TGTGCCAGCAGCTTGGGGGGGACTACCGGGTACAATGAGCAGTTCTTC
CASSLGGTTGYNEQFF
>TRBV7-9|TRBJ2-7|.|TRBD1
TGTGCCAGCAGCTCTCGGACAGGGGCGATCCACGAGCAGTACTTC
CASSSRTGAIHEQYF
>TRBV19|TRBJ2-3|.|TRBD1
TGTGCCAGTAGTCCCGGACAGGGATCTAGCACAGATACGCAGTATTTT
CASSPGQGSSTDTQYF
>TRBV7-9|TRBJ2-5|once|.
TGTGCCAGCAGCTTAGGGACAGTGTACCAAGAGACCCAGTACTTC
CASSLGTVYQETQYF
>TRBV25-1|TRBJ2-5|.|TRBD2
TGTGCCAGCAGTGGAGCGGGAGGGCCTGTTGAGACCCAGTACTTC
CASSGAGGPVETQYF
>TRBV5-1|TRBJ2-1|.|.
TGCGCCAGCAGCTTGGGGTGGGGGGACAATGAGCAGTTCTTC
CASSLGWGDNEQFF
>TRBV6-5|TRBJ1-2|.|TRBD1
TGTGCCAGCCGGGAGGGACAGGGATCTCGCGGCTACACCTTC
CASREGQGSRGYTF
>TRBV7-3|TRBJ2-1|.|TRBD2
TGTGCCAGCAGCCGTTCTAGCGGGAGGCGACAAAATGAGCAGTTCTTC
CASSRSSGRRQNEQFF
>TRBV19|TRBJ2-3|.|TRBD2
TGTGCCAGTAGCCCTAGCGGCACACCAGATACGCAGTATTTT
CASSPSGTPDTQYF